This TCR beta chain came from a study of beta chain features in type 1 diabetes (dated by TCRdb to the late 2010s). Turning to the overall study: No differences in mean age, gender distribution, total cell number or subset yield were found between patients and healthy donors. A total of 107,917,701 sorted cells were examined across all samples, and RNA yield correlated strongly with the number of cells per subset. Naive and central memory subsets were obtained from all 30 or so donors, but regulatory and stem cell-like memory subsets were isolated from only 8 patients and about 8 healthy donors. The study compared the TCRB repertoires of sorted circulating CD4+ T cell subsets in recently diagnosed type 1 diabetes patients with those in matched healthy donors. General conclusions and limits of the study: The naive, central memory and regulatory TCRB repertoires appeared to resemble one another more closely among patients than among healthy donors. Shorter templates might have been favored by PCR, but patient and control samples were amplified and corrected together, so both groups would have been affected equally by any skew. Because small numbers of individuals were included in the HLA sub-analyses, any influence of HLA type on TCRB rearrangement was left unresolved. Fewer insertions and more nucleotide deletions at VDJ recombination sites were observed in patients with type 1 diabetes, implying thymic rearrangement abnormalities. Because cDNA was sequenced instead of genomic DNA, highly expressing activated cells could be over-represented, though the groups showed no difference in activation or CD3 levels. A moderate but significant shortening of TCRB CDR3 length was observed in type 1 diabetes patients in all four CD4+ subsets.

A single peripheral blood draw of around 0.11 L on average was collected from each donor into heparinised tubes. A BD FACSAria II and a panel including CD45RO, CCR7, CD25, CD127, CD95 and CD27 were used to sort naive, central memory, regulatory and stem cell-like memory CD4+ T cells. Every sorted population had a purity above 95%. PBMCs were isolated right away by Lymphoprep density gradient centrifugation and were stained directly, without culture. To minimize batch effects, samples were stained and sorted in pairs, one healthy donor with one patient per experiment. This clone was seen more than once but under ten times. The antigen it binds to is not known. Within one base of it there is no much larger clone, and no base qualities were kept. The High Capacity cDNA Reverse Transcription Kit was used to reverse transcribe all of the isolated RNA, meaning that expressed TCRB transcripts were what got sequenced. Deep immunoSEQ sequencing was applied to naive, central memory and regulatory T cell samples, giving an average of roughly 3.6 million total reads per sample. Sorted cells were lysed in RLT buffer, and RNA was extracted using DNase-treated RNeasy Micro or Mini kits according to cell number. To prevent cross-contamination, every cell subset was processed on its own, while patient and healthy donor samples were processed together. TCRB sequences were amplified from cDNA with the immunoSEQ multiplex PCR, producing 87-bp fragments spanning the CDR3 region. Sequencing of the amplicons was done on the Illumina HiSeq platform. Concerning the study's data processing: Synthetic template baselines were used to correct PCR bias computationally, reads within Hamming distance 2 were collapsed, and singletons that could not be merged were discarded. Reads were aligned against IMGT so that V, D and J genes, CDR3 length and insertions or deletions at six rearrangement sites could be assigned. Within each subset, clonotype counts were normalized to sorted cell number, and only after that were true diversity and Gini coefficients computed with the tcR R package. Repertoire sharing was quantified using the overlap coefficient calculated on TCRB nucleotide sequences. Out-of-frame TCRB sequences from naive cells were analyzed as a proxy for the pre-selection repertoire. TCRdb provides this immuneACCESS table in a form limited to in-frame rearrangements. Some clones are lacking; in checked studies, under half of them reflect an unresolved V gene, and why the rest are absent is not known. The D gene and trimming were derived from the DNA, and the V and J assignments and clone size from that table. The sample yields some 700,000 clones; 13% were counted once. Jointly, the top ten make up less than 0.025% of the sample.

V is shortened by 2 bases, J by 4 bases, and the region joining them spans 11 bases. CDR1 and CDR2 were assigned from the germline V gene as MNHEY and SVGAGI. From cysteine to phenylalanine, the CDR3 is 14 amino acids long. Only the CDR3 part of the read is kept: 42 bases, read in frame from the first base. Material: naive CD4+ T cells from blood. According to the study, the label for this sample's cell subset or site signals: true naive CD4+ T cells. This TCR was sampled from a man aged 18 to 30 with type 1 diabetes. The chain employs TRBV6-5 and TRBJ1-2, with no confident D gene call. The DNA is as follows: TGTGCCAGCAGTTACGACGGGCAAGGCTATGGCTACACCTTC. This translates into CASSYDGQGYGYTF.